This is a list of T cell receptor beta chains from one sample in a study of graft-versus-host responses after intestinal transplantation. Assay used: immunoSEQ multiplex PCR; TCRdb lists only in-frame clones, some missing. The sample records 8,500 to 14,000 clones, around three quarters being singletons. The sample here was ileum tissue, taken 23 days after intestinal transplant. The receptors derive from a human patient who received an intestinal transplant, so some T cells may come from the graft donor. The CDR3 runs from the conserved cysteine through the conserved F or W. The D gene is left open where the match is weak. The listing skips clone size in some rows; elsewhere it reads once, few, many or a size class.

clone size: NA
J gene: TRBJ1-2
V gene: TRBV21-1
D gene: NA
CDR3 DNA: TGTGCCAGCAGCAAAGGTGAGGGTGCTCTGTTC
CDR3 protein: CASSKGEGALF

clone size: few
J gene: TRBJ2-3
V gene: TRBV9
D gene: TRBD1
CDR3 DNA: TGTGCCAGCAGCGAAGGGGGCGCCCCCACAGATACGCAGTATTTT
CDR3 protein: CASSEGGAPTDTQYF

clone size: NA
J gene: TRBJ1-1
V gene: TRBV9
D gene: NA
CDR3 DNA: TGTGCCAGCAGCGCCCCTCGGGGGGCGATGAACACTGAAGCTTTCTTT
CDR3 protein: CASSAPRGAMNTEAFF

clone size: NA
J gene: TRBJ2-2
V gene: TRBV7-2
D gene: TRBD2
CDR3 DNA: TGTGCCAGCAGCCCAGGACTAGCAGTTGGAACCGGGGAGCTGTTTTTT
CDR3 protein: CASSPGLAVGTGELFF

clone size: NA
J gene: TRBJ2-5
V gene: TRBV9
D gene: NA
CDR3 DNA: TGTGCCAGCAGCGTAGTGGCAGGGGAACAGGAGACCCAGTACTTC
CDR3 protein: CASSVVAGEQETQYF

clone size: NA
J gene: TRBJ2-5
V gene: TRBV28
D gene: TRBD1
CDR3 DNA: TGTGCCGGACAGGGGGCGCTTACAGAGACCCAGTACTTC
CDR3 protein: CAGQGALTETQYF

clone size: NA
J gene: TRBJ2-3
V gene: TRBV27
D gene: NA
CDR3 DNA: TGTGCCAGCAGTTTATACTCGGGAGCCCGCACAGATACGCAGTATTTT
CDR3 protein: CASSLYSGARTDTQYF

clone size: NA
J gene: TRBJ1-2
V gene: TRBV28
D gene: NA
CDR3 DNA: TGTGCCAGCAGGTTTCTGGACGGAGCTAACTATGGCTACACCTTC
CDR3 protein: CASRFLDGANYGYTF

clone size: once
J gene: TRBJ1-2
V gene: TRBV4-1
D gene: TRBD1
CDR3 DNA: TGCGCCAGCAGCCAAGCCGACAGGGTGGATGGCTACACCTTC
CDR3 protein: CASSQADRVDGYTF

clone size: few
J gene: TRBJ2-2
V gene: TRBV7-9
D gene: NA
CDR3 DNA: TGTGCCCCCGTAGCGGCCACCGGGGAGCTGTTTTTT
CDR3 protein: CAPVAATGELFF

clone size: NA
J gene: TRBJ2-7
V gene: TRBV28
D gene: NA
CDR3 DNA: TGTGCCAGCAGTTCGAACCCCGGGACGGCCCTCGAGCAGTACTTC
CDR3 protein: CASSSNPGTALEQYF

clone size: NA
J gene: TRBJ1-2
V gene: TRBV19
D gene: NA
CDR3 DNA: TGTGCCAGTACCTCCTATACAGGAGATAACTATGGCTACACCTTC
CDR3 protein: CASTSYTGDNYGYTF

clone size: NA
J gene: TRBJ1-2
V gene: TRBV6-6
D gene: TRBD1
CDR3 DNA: TGTGCCAGCAGTTGGGACAGGGGGCGAACTGGCTACACCTTC
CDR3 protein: CASSWDRGRTGYTF

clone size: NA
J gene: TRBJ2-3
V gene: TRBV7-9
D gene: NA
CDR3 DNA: TGTGCCAGCAGCTCCTCGGAGTGGACTCTCACAGATACGCAGTATTTT
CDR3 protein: CASSSSEWTLTDTQYF

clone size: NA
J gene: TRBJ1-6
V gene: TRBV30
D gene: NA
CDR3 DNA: TGTGCCTGGAGTGAAGTGGGGCCCCTCCACTTT
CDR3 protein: CAWSEVGPLHF

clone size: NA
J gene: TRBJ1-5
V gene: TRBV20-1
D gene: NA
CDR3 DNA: TGCAGTGCTAGTCAGCCCCAGCATTTT
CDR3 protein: CSASQPQHF

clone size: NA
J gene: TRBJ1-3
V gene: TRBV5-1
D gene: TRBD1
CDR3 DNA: TGCGCCAGCAGCCGACAGGGGGCGAGAGGAAACACCATATATTTT
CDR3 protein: CASSRQGARGNTIYF

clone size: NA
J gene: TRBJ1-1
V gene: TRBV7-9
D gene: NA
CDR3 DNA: TGTGCCAGCAGCCCGCAGTCTGGGGAAGCTTTCTTT
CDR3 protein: CASSPQSGEAFF

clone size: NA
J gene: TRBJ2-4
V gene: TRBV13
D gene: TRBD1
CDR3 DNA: TGTGCCAGCAGCTCACGACAGGGTCTGCACATTCAGTACTTC
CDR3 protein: CASSSRQGLHIQYF

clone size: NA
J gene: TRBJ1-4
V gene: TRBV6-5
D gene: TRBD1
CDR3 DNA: TGTGCCAGCAGTTACTCCGGGACAGGGGATGAAAAACTGTTTTTT
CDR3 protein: CASSYSGTGDEKLFF

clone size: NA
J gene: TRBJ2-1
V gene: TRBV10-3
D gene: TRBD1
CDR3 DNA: TGTGCCATCAGTGTGGGACAGGGAAAGTCCTACAATGAGCAGTTCTTC
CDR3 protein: CAISVGQGKSYNEQFF

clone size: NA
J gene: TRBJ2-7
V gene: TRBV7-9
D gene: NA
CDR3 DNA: TGTGCCAGCAGCTCGACGATGCTGGGGCAGTACTTC
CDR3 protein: CASSSTMLGQYF

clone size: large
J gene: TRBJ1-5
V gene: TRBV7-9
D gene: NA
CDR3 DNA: TGTGCCAGCAGCACCGGCCCACGGGATCCCCAGCATTTT
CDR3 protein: CASSTGPRDPQHF

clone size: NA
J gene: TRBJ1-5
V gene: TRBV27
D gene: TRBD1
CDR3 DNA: TGTGCCAGCAGTTTATCCAGGGGGCTTGGACAGCCCCAGCATTTT
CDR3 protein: CASSLSRGLGQPQHF

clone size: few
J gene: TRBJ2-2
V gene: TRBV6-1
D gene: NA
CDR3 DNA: TGTGCCAGCAGTTATTGGCTAGAAGCCGGGGAGCTGTTTTTT
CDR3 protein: CASSYWLEAGELFF

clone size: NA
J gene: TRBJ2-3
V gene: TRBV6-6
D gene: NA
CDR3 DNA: TGTGCCAGCAGTTGGGGCAGGAGCACAGATACGCAGTATTTT
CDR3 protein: CASSWGRSTDTQYF

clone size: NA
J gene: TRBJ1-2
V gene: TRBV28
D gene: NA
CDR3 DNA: TGTGCCAGCAGAAATACGGGCTATGGCTACACCTTC
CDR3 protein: CASRNTGYGYTF

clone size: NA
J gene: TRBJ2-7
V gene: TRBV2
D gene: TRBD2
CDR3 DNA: TGTGCCAGCAGTTTTGGACTAGCGGGGTCCTACGAGCAGTACTTC
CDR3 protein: CASSFGLAGSYEQYF

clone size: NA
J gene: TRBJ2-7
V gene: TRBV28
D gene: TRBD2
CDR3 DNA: TGTGCCAGCAGTTTAATTGCTAGCGGCTCCTACGAGCAGTACTTC
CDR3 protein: CASSLIASGSYEQYF

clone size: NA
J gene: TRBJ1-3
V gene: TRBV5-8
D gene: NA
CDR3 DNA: TGTGCCAGCAGCTTGAGAGCCCTCTCTGGAAACACCATATATTTT
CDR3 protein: CASSLRALSGNTIYF

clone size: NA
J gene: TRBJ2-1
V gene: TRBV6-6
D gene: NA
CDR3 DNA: TGTGCCAGCAGTTACCTCATTAGCGAGATCAACAATGAGCAGTTCTTC
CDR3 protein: CASSYLISEINNEQFF

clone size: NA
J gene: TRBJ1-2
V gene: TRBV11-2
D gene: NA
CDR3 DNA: TGTGCCAGCAGCTTAGCTGGGGGAGGCTACACCTTC
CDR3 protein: CASSLAGGGYTF

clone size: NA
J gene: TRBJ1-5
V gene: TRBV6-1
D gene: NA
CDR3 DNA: TGTGCCAGCAGCCTAGGGCCCCGGCAGCCCCAGCATTTT
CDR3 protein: CASSLGPRQPQHF

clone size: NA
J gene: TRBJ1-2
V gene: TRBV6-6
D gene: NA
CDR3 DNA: TGTGCCAGCAGGATGACACCCAACTATGGCTACACCTTC
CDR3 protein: CASRMTPNYGYTF

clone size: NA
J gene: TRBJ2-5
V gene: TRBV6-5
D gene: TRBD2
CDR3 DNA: TGTGCCAGCAGTTACGCCGGAGTGGGCGGGAGGGAGACCCAGTACTTC
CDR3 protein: CASSYAGVGGRETQYF

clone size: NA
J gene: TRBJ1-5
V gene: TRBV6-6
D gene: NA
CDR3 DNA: TGTGCCAGCAGTTACGCTGGCGGGAATAGCAATCAGCCCCAGCATTTT
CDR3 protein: CASSYAGGNSNQPQHF